In its sample, the clone carrying this T cell receptor (beta chain) was seen a few times. Its antigen is still unknown. Measured with immunoSEQ multiplex PCR; TCRdb has only the in-frame clones, and not every one. The sample includes about 25,000 clones, around 75% of them seen just once. The data were taken from a study of vaccination effects on CD4 cells after COVID-19. Antigen-specific CD4+ T cells were expanded with viral peptide pools in the ViraFEST assay before sequencing. Following culture for ten to eleven days, CD4+ T cells were isolated. Vaccine recipients, nucleocapsid antibody negative, had no prior SARS-CoV-2 infection. This CDR3 is 15 amino acids long. Germline assignment: CDR1 MNHNS and CDR2 SASEGT. V dropped 2 bases and J dropped 2 bases, with 13 bases sitting between them.

Source: CD4+ T cells from PBMCs cultured with HCoV-NL63 spike peptides, taken before COVID-19 vaccination. The chain joins TRBV6-1 to TRBJ2-7; D might be TRBD1 (5 bases). The source is a human donor who received a COVID-19 vaccine. CDR3 DNA: TGTGCCAGCAGTGAACAGGCAGGGATTCCCTACGAGCAGTACTTC. As protein: CASSEQAGIPYEQYF.